The TCR beta chain described here comes from a study of control samples from healthy donors and cancer patients. Some clones are missing from TCRdb's copy, which holds only in-frame ones; the method was immunoSEQ multiplex PCR. The sample contains around 51,000 clones, roughly 90% of which appear only once. The CDR3 is made up of 17 amino acids. Trimming shortened V by 3 bases and J by 2 bases, and 14 bases separated the two germline ends. CDR1 and CDR2 from the germline V gene are MNHNS and SASEGT. The chain carries TRBV6-1 and TRBJ2-6, with D tentatively TRBD1 (5 bases). This TCR was recovered from a man aged 50-59 years with head and neck cancer. Sequences were obtained from PBMCs. The CDR3 bases are TGTGCCAGCAGTGATTCTAGGGGTCCAACTGGGGCCAACGTCCTGACTTTC. Amino acids: CASSDSRGPTGANVLTF.